What follows is one TCR beta chain and its context. This record comes from a study of blood T cell repertoires in COVID-19. The overall study: T cells, B-cell-depleted T cells, or PBMCs supplied cDNA or gDNA.

The CDR3 covers 15 residues. Germline CDR1 SGDLS, CDR2 YYNGEE. The trim removed 3 bases at V and 2 bases at J, leaving 4 bases unmatched. Per the study methods: Nucleated cell counts were estimated from reference gene primer amplification. TCRdb's copy holds only in-frame clones and misses some; the assay was immunoSEQ multiplex PCR. V, J and clone size are those of that table, while D and trimming were read from the DNA. The table has nearly 350,000 clones, around 91% seen once; the top ten hold less than 3.5%. The chain recombines TRBV9 with TRBJ2-1, with 8 positions matching TRBD1. Sequencing used peripheral blood. The sequence came from a young woman who had recovered from COVID-19. In DNA form, the CDR3 reads TGTGCCAGCAGCGCGGGACAGGTTGCCTACAATGAGCAGTTCTTC. Protein sequence: CASSAGQVAYNEQFF.